Reported below is one TCR beta chain. Its antigen is unidentified. This sample is drawn from a study of cytomegalovirus exposure and HLA in healthy donors. The CDR3 has 13 residues. V shed 0 bases and J shed 8 bases, with 10 bases lying between them. Looked up from germline, CDR1 is LGHNA and CDR2 is YSLEER. The study's findings and limits: Researchers catalogued about 150 TCR beta chains as cytomegalovirus-associated. According to an earlier analysis, most TCR beta V segments yielded productive rearrangements about 87% or about 30% of the time. Some segments of the V type, notably TRBV6-2 and TRBV6-3, were excluded as indistinguishable. Accurate HLA-A and HLA-B prediction from TCR beta sequences was reported for most subjects.

This PCR relied on a set of 60 Vbeta primers and 13 Jbeta primers. Here immunoSEQ multiplex PCR was the method, and the copy in TCRdb shows in-frame clones only, minus some. Here the sample spans roughly 200,000 clones, around three quarters being singletons. This chain joins TRBV4-3 and TRBJ1-1; no clear D. This TCR derives from a middle-aged man in good health and CMV-seronegative. The source material was PBMCs. CDR3 protein: CASSQEPGLEAFF. CDR3 coding DNA: TGCGCCAGCAGCCAAGAACCGGGATTGGAAGCTTTCTTT.